Listed here are 7 T cell receptor beta chains from one sample, sequenced in a study of cytomegalovirus exposure and HLA in healthy donors. Both 60 Vbeta primers and 13 Jbeta primers went into the PCR. Assay: immunoSEQ multiplex PCR; the TCRdb copy retains only in-frame clones and omits some. The sample yields under 150,000 clones, around 70% seen once. The sample consisted of PBMCs. These receptors were taken from a human donor in good health.

The V gene is TRBV5-4, the J gene TRBJ1-2; D not resolved. V was clipped by 1 base and J by 3 bases, with 7 bases between them. Germline CDR1 and CDR2: SGHNT and YYREEE (reference sequence). This CDR3 contains 13 residues. The CDR3 reads CASSLLADYGYTF. CDR3 coding DNA: TGTGCCAGCAGCTTGTTGGCAGACTATGGCTACACCTTC.

V is TRBV11-2 and J is TRBJ2-1; 13 bases map to TRBD2. J gave up 7 bases and V 6 bases, and 9 bases lay outside the gene matches. The CDR3 covers 16 residues. Germline assignment: CDR1 SGHAT and CDR2 FQNNGV. The CDR3 nucleotides read TGTGCCAGCAGTAGTACTAGCGGGAGGGCCTGGAATGAGCAGTTCTTC. Its translation is CASSSTSGRAWNEQFF.

This clone was seen a handful of times. The gene calls are TRBV6-1 and TRBJ2-7, with 7 bases that match TRBD1. The CDR3 totals 14 residues. Trimming at V came to 6 bases and at J to 4 bases, leaving 9 bases not matched to a gene. Germline CDR1 is MNHNS and CDR2 is SASEGT. Here the CDR3 DNA reads TGTGCCAGCAGCAACCGCCGGGACAGATACGAGCAGTACTTC. Residues: CASSNRRDRYEQYF.

V usage is TRBV5-1 and J usage is TRBJ2-1; D gene ambiguous. CDR1 and CDR2 (germline): SGHRS, YFSETQ. V lost 4 bases and J lost 10, with 15 bases in between. The length of the CDR3 is 13 residues. CDR3 in amino acids: CASSRSQIWEQFF. In nucleotides, the CDR3 is TGCGCCAGCAGCAGAAGTCAGATATGGGAGCAGTTCTTC.

This chain uses TRBV28 with TRBJ2-7; 8 nucleotides align to TRBD2. V shed 1 base and J 6 bases; nucleotides not matched to a gene: 14. Germline CDR1 is MDHEN and CDR2 is SYDVKM. The length of the CDR3 is 17 residues. In nucleotides, the CDR3 is TGTGCCAGCAGTTTATTCGGGTGGGCAGCGGGAGTCGGCGAGCAGTACTTC. Amino acids: CASSLFGWAAGVGEQYF. Full variable domain (remainder filled in from reference TRBV28 and TRBJ2-7): DVKVTQSSRYLVKRTGEKVFLECVQDMDHENMFWYRQDPGLGLRLIYFSYDVKMKEKGDIPEGYSVSREKKERFSLILESASTNQTSMYLCASSLFGWAAGVGEQYFGPGTRLTVT.

As for this clone: The junction departs from germline at one end; a sequencing error may be responsible. The chain is built from TRBV7-9 and TRBJ1-1; D perhaps matches TRBD1 (6 bases). The CDR3 has 15 residues. Germline CDR1 reads SEHNR; CDR2 reads FQNEAQ (reference sequence). CDR3 nucleotide sequence: TGTTCCAGCAGCCTCAGGGGCGGTGGAGACACTGAAGCTTTCTTT. It codes for CSSSLRGGGDTEAFF.

V usage is TRBV6-6 and J usage is TRBJ2-7; no clear D gene. Germline lookup yields CDR1 MNHNY and CDR2 SVGAGI (reference sequence). V lost 0 bases and J 2 bases, leaving 5 bases between the germline ends. This CDR3 contains 13 residues. The CDR3 DNA reads as TGTGCCAGCAGTTACTCGAGCCCCTACGAGCAGTACTTC. Translation gives CASSYSSPYEQYF.